The sequence of this TCR beta chain was determined in a study of blood T cell repertoires in COVID-19. Study context: PBMCs, B-cell-depleted T cells, or T cells provided the cDNA or gDNA that made up the material.

This clone was recorded once. Everyone who took part was roughly 18 to 95 years old, and they came from 20 to 25 US areas. Researchers sorted participants into cohorts using their self-reported clinical history. Two negative PCRs, clearance, or symptom resolution were required of recovered Cohort 3 donors. Germline V gene data show CDR1 as ENHRY and CDR2 as SYGVKD. This CDR3 spans 14 amino acids. Deletions cut 0 bases from V and 7 bases from J, with 12 bases between. Here immunoSEQ multiplex PCR was the method, and the copy in TCRdb shows in-frame clones only, minus some. The table lists more than 400,000 clones, 80% to 95% of them singletons.

The sequenced sample was PBMCs or T cells enriched from blood (not recorded which). This TCR came from a man between 18 and 35 years old who had recovered from COVID-19. The chain combines TRBV10-3 with TRBJ1-2; D not certain. CDR3 residues: CAISESEGGGGYTF. The CDR3, as DNA: TGTGCCATCAGTGAGTCCGAGGGAGGAGGTGGCTACACCTTC.